These T cell receptor beta chains were read from a single sample in a study of graft-versus-host responses after intestinal transplantation. Clones were sequenced by immunoSEQ multiplex PCR, and TCRdb holds only the in-frame ones, with some missing. The data show tens of thousands of clones, over 85% seen once. Sequenced here: PBMCs, sampled 26 days after transplant. These receptors all stem from a human patient who received an intestinal transplant, so some T cells may come from the graft donor. CDR3s include the opening cysteine and the closing phenylalanine or tryptophan. The D gene is left open where the match is weak. Only part of the rows carry a size: once, few, many, or a class if the clone is expanded.

NA	NA	TRBV7-3	TRBJ1-4	TGTGCCAGCAGCTTAACGTCGGGCAGGGTTGGTGAAAAACTGTTTTTT	CASSLTSGRVGEKLFF
NA	TRBD2	TRBV7-3	TRBJ2-1	TGTGCCAGCAGCTCCGGTGGGCGGGGGGTTTACAATGAGCAGTTCTTC	CASSSGGRGVYNEQFF
NA	NA	TRBV2	TRBJ1-5	TGTGCCAGCAGTCTAGGAGACAGTAGCAATCAGCCCCAGCATTTT	CASSLGDSSNQPQHF
NA	TRBD2	TRBV6-6	TRBJ2-5	TGTGCCAGCAGACCCGGGACTAGCAAAGAGACCCAGTACTTC	CASRPGTSKETQYF
NA	NA	TRBV30	TRBJ2-1	TGTGCCTGGAGTGTACCGGGGGTACAGTTCTTC	CAWSVPGVQFF
few	NA	TRBV7-9	TRBJ2-2	TGTGCCAGCAGCTTAACGGGGTCCACCGGGGAGCTGTTTTTT	CASSLTGSTGELFF
once	NA	TRBV5-4	TRBJ2-5	TGTGCCAGCAGCTTGGGTGCGACTGGCGGAGAGACCCAGTACTTC	CASSLGATGGETQYF
NA	NA	TRBV5-1	TRBJ2-1	TGCGCCAGCAGCTCCCCAGGAGGGTATTCGGACAATGAGCAGTTCTTC	CASSSPGGYSDNEQFF
NA	NA	TRBV29-1	TRBJ2-1	TGCAGCGTTGAGCGCAGGAACAATGAGCAGTTCTTC	CSVERRNNEQFF
NA	NA	TRBV28	TRBJ1-6	TGTGCCAGCAGCCCGGTTGGGAGCTCCTATAATTCACCCCTCCACTTT	CASSPVGSSYNSPLHF
NA	TRBD1	TRBV19	TRBJ1-1	TGTGCCAGTACTGGTCGGGACAGGGGATTGAACACTGAAGCTTTCTTT	CASTGRDRGLNTEAFF
NA	TRBD1	TRBV6-5	TRBJ1-1	TGTGCCAGCAGCCAAACAGGGGTCACTGAAGCTTTCTTT	CASSQTGVTEAFF
NA	TRBD1	TRBV4-1	TRBJ2-2	TGCGCCAGCAGCCATACCCCGGGACAGGGGGCGATGGCCGGGGAGCTGTTTTTT	CASSHTPGQGAMAGELFF
NA	TRBD2	TRBV18	TRBJ2-1	TGTGCCAGCTCACCGGAAGCAACGGGGGGAAGCAATGAGCAGTTCTTC	CASSPEATGGSNEQFF
NA	TRBD1	TRBV5-4	TRBJ2-7	TGTGCCAGCAGTCGGACAGGGAGCTACGAGCAGTACTTC	CASSRTGSYEQYF
once	NA	TRBV19	TRBJ1-1	TGTGCCAGTAGTAGTGAGGACGGGGCTGAAGCTTTCTTT	CASSSEDGAEAFF
NA	NA	TRBV7-2	TRBJ2-1	TGTGCCAGCACCTCCGGGACTTCCAAGTACAATGAGCAGTTCTTC	CASTSGTSKYNEQFF
NA	TRBD1	TRBV5-1	TRBJ2-1	TGCGCCAGCAGCTTGGCCGGACAGGGAGGTTCCTACAATGAGCAGTTCTTC	CASSLAGQGGSYNEQFF
NA	TRBD1	TRBV6-1	TRBJ1-1	TGTGCCAGCAGTGGGGACAGGAACACTGAAGCTTTCTTT	CASSGDRNTEAFF
few	TRBD1	TRBV19	TRBJ2-1	TGTGCCAGTAGTTGGGGACAGGGGACGAATGAGCAGTTCTTC	CASSWGQGTNEQFF
NA	TRBD2	TRBV4-1	TRBJ2-1	TGCGCCAGCAGCCACCTGGGGACTAGCGGGGGCCCGGAGCAGTTCTTC	CASSHLGTSGGPEQFF
NA	NA	TRBV9	TRBJ2-1	TGTGCCAGCAGCCCCCCTCCCGGGATGGGCAATGAGCAGTTCTTC	CASSPPPGMGNEQFF
NA	TRBD1	TRBV27	TRBJ1-2	TGTGCCAGCAGCCGACAGGGGAACTATGGCTACACCTTC	CASSRQGNYGYTF
once	NA	TRBV6-1	TRBJ2-5	TGTGCCAGCACCAGGGTCCAAGAGACCCAGTACTTC	CASTRVQETQYF
NA	NA	TRBV14	TRBJ2-1	TGTGCCAGCAGCCAAGTCGAGGTGGCTGAGCAGTTCTTC	CASSQVEVAEQFF
once	NA	TRBV7-9	TRBJ2-7	TGTGCCAGCAGCTTAGGAACTTACGAGCAGTACTTC	CASSLGTYEQYF
NA	NA	TRBV25-1	TRBJ2-3	TGTGCCAGCAGTGCGAGGCAGGGGGGCGCAGATACGCAGTATTTT	CASSARQGGADTQYF
NA	TRBD2	TRBV30	TRBJ2-3	TGTGCCTGGGCCGAAGCGGGGGGACCCACAGATACGCAGTATTTT	CAWAEAGGPTDTQYF
NA	NA	TRBV25-1	TRBJ2-5	TGTGCCAGCAGTGCCGGGACATTCCAAGAGACCCAGTACTTC	CASSAGTFQETQYF
few	TRBD2	TRBV28	TRBJ2-7	TGTGCCAGCAGTTTATCGGCTAGCGGGAGAAAAGAGCAGTACTTC	CASSLSASGRKEQYF
NA	TRBD1	TRBV30	TRBJ1-6	TGTGCCTGGAGTCCCCGAACAGGGGGCCAGTCACCCCTCCACTTT	CAWSPRTGGQSPLHF
NA	NA	TRBV10-3	TRBJ1-5	TGTGCCATAAAAAGCGATCTTCTCGACAGTGCCGACCTATATAGCAATCAGCCCCAGCATTTT	CAIKSDLLDSADLYSNQPQHF
NA	NA	TRBV29-1	TRBJ1-2	TGCAGCGTTGCCTCCGGTTCCAACTTCGAGGGCTACACCTTC	CSVASGSNFEGYTF
NA	TRBD1	TRBV15	TRBJ1-5	TGTGCCACCTTCTCGGGACAGGGGGATCAGCCCCAGCATTTT	CATFSGQGDQPQHF
NA	TRBD2	TRBV10-3	TRBJ2-2	TGTGCCATCCGGGATGAATTAGCGGGGGGGCCCGGGGAGCTGTTTTTT	CAIRDELAGGPGELFF
NA	NA	TRBV13	TRBJ2-3	TGTGCCAGCAGCGCCAGGGAAAATACGCAGTATTTT	CASSARENTQYF
NA	NA	TRBV7-9	TRBJ1-1	TGTGCCAGCAGTCTTGACGCAACTGACATGGGCTTCATGAACACTGAAGCTTTCTTT	CASSLDATDMGFMNTEAFF
NA	TRBD1	TRBV29-1	TRBJ1-2	TGCAGCGTCGGCTCGGGACAGGGAGGGATGGGCCGCTATGGCTACACCTTC	CSVGSGQGGMGRYGYTF
NA	TRBD1	TRBV5-1	TRBJ2-7	TGCGCCAGCAGATCGGACCTGGACAGGACCTACGAGCAGTACTTC	CASRSDLDRTYEQYF